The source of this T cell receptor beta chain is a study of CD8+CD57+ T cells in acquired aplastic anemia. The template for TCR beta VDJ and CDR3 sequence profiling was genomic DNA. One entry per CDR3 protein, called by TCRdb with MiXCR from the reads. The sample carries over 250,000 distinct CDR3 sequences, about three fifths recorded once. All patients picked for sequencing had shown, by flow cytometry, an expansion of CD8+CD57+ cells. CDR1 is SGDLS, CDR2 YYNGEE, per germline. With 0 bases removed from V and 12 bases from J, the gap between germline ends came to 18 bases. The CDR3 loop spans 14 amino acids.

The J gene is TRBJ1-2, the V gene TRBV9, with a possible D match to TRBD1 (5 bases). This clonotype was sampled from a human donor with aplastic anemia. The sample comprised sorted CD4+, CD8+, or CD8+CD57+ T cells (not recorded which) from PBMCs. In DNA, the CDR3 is TGTGCCAGCAGCGTAGGGACACCCAACTCTGGAAACACCTTC. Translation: CASSVGTPNSGNTF.